This T cell receptor beta chain was observed in a study of T cells after yellow fever vaccination. TCRdb used MiXCR to reprocess the 5' RACE reads, holding one entry per CDR3 protein. This table has some 120,000 distinct CDR3 sequences, 12% to 15% appearing once. Looked up from germline, CDR1 is PRHDT and CDR2 is FYEKMQ (reference sequence). The length of the CDR3 is 12 residues. The V and J ends lost 5 bases and 6 bases respectively, with 11 bases between them. In its sample, this clonotype was seen a few times. The sample here was CD8+ T cells sorted from PBMCs, taken 5 days after the yellow fever booster vaccination. The origin of this receptor is a man aged 18 to 29 who received the YFV17D yellow fever vaccine. The V and J genes are TRBV13 and TRBJ2-7, with D maybe TRBD1 (5 bases). CDR3 coding DNA: TGTGCCAGCAGCCAGAGACAGAGCGAGCAGTACTTC. Residues: CASSQRQSEQYF.